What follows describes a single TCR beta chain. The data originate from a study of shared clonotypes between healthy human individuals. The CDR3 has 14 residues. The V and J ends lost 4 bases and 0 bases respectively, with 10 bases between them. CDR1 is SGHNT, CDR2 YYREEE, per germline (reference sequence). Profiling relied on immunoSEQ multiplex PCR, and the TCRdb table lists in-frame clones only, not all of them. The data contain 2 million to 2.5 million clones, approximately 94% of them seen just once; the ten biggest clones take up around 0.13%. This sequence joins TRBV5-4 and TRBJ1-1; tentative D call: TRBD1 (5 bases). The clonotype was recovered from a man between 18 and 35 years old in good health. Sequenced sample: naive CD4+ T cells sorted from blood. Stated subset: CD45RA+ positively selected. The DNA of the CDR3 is TGTGCCAGCAGCACTCAGGACATGAACACTGAAGCTTTCTTT. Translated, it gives CASSTQDMNTEAFF.